Listed below are T cell receptor beta chains from one sample, sequenced in a study of identical twins. TCRdb re-derived calls from the 5' RACE reads in MiXCR, one entry per CDR3 protein. Of approximately 230,000 distinct CDR3 sequences in the sample, more than 13% are singletons; the top ten hold approximately 10%. Material for sequencing was memory (CD45RO+) T cells sorted from blood. The receptors were gathered from a woman aged 18-29 years in good health. Both conserved end residues are part of each CDR3.

TRBV7-2 | CASSPPGVTDTQYF
TRBV7-6 | CASSLSHRTHEQFF
TRBV10-3 | CAISELVVGATNEQFF
TRBV11-2 | CASSEDRSYGYTF
TRBV10-1 | CASGDTDTQYF
TRBV6-5 | CAIRTGLSYTF
TRBV10-1 | CPRLGGFGEQYF
TRBV7-8 | CASSLFRGSMNTEAFF
TRBV25-1 | CASSEVGTGNYEQYF
TRBV7-8 | CASSSTSVGPGHF
TRBV6-1 | CASIGDLASNQPQHF
TRBV3-1 | CASSQDLRGASRF
TRBV12-3/TRBV12-4 | CASHRRAGELFF
TRBV15 | CATSARDRGSYEQYF
TRBV5-1 | CASSPGEQETQYF
TRBV4-2 | CASSQENIQYF
TRBV20-1 | CSARVQAGGFYEQYF
TRBV10-2 | CATREGNTDTQYF
TRBV3-1 | CASSLAGDSYEQYF
TRBV3-1 | CASCQRGGATGELFF
TRBV19 | CASSIDGGNEQYF
TRBV6-5 | CASSSGGSQYF
TRBV20-1 | CSASWAVTDTQYF
TRBV20-1 | CRGTSSSYNEQFF
TRBV5-1 | CASSWTGVGTGELFF
TRBV20-1 | CSARDIQGRVGSYEQYF
TRBV5-1 | CASSSTGATDTQYF
TRBV7-2 | CASSSRVGGRSSTEAFF
TRBV25-1 | CASSVGGGHEQFF
TRBV29-1 | CSVTPGLVPSDTQYF
TRBV5-1 | CASSLPGFEQYF
TRBV12-3/TRBV12-4 | CASSFPGVTAGVVYEQYF
TRBV20-1 | CSASTAGYGYTF
TRBV5-1 | CASSKGLGSYEQYF
TRBV20-1 | CSARDPGPNEQFF
TRBV6-6 | CASSRLNTEAFF
TRBV5-1 | CASRVQETGELFF
TRBV7-9 | CASSLRAVNYEQYF
TRBV5-1 | CASSLVGGRATDTQYF
TRBV28 | CASRTPGRHADTQYF
TRBV10-3 | CAIGLGETQYF
TRBV9 | CASKGWGYGYTF
TRBV7-9 | CASSLGLADYNEQFF
TRBV5-1 | CASSLVPGQADQPQHF
TRBV5-6 | CASSLEKSLGGEQFF
TRBV5-1 | CASSQTGGNSPLHF
TRBV6-1 | CASRRTNTEAFF
TRBV6-1 | CASSPRGGRLTAYEQYF
TRBV16 | CASSQSLAGQETQYF
TRBV5-8 | CASSFLRDSTDTQYF
TRBV25-1 | CASSPQGVAGNTIYF
TRBV20-1 | CSYSRQAKETQYF
TRBV12-3/TRBV12-4 | CASSPSGSTPYEQYF
TRBV5-1 | CAVRSGLGSDTQYF